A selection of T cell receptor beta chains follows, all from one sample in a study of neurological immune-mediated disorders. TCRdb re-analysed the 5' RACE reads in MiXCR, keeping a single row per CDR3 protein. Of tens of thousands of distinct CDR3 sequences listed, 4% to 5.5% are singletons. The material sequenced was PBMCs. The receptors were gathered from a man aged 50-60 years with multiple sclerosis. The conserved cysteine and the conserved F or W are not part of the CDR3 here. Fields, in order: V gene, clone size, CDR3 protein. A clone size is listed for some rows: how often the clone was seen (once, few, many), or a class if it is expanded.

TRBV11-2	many	ASRLLPRQRNTEAF
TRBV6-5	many	ASSRGQLSGNTIY
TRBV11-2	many	ASSLGQANNQPQH
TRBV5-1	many	ASVGRTGDTDTQY
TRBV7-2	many	ASSLDSNTEAF
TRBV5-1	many	ASSLATGNTGELF
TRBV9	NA	ASSVLTGLETQY
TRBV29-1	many	SVPRGTGVGEQY
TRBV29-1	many	SVEGGQETQY
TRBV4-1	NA	ASSQVRSSGKTIY
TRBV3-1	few	ASSQTGWREEAF